The clone carrying this T cell receptor (beta chain) was seen a single time. Its antigen is undetermined. CDR1 SEHNR and CDR2 FQNEAQ come from the germline V gene (reference sequence). J lost 2 bases, V lost 2 bases, and 2 bases had no gene match. This CDR3 has 16 residues. The data stem from a study of a mutant IDH1 vaccine in newly diagnosed glioma. Study context: A roughly 60% male, approximately 40% female split and a mean age of about 43 years characterized treated patients. Patients arrived already treated with radiotherapy, temozolomide, or both, most having had both.

Measured with immunoSEQ multiplex PCR; TCRdb has only the in-frame clones, and not every one. This sample has approximately 60,000 clones; roughly 81% occur once, and the top ten carry over 7%. This sample's time point: week 23, last vaccination. Doses consisted of 300 ug of mutant IDH1 20-mer peptide each, paired with topical imiquimod. The sequence derives from a woman aged 40 to 49 with glioma. Some clones in this sample may be carry-over from other donors' samples. The sample in question was PBMCs, obtained from a glioma patient whose treatment included an IDH1 peptide vaccine. J is TRBJ1-5 and V is TRBV7-9; TRBD1 agrees at 11 bases. In DNA, the CDR3 is TGTGCCAGCAGCTTATGGGGACAGGGGGGCAATCAGCCCCAGCATTTT. Its translation: CASSLWGQGGNQPQHF. Together with reference TRBV7-9 and TRBJ1-5, the CDR3 gives the full variable domain: DTGVSQNPRHKITKRGQNVTFRCDPISEHNRLYWYRQTLGQGPEFLTYFQNEAQLEKSRLLSDRFSAERPKGSFSTLEIQRTEQGDSAMYLCASSLWGQGGNQPQHFGDGTRLSIL.